These 32 T cell receptor beta chains share one sample of origin, sequenced in a study of cytomegalovirus exposure and HLA in healthy donors. Primers for the PCR totalled 60 Vbeta and 13 Jbeta. The protocol was immunoSEQ multiplex PCR, while the TCRdb copy is restricted to in-frame clones and leaves out a portion. The table records roughly 98,000 clones, about 81% of them present only once. Sequences were obtained from PBMCs. The origin of the receptors is a man in his forties or fifties in good health and CMV-seronegative.

V and J are TRBV6-1 and TRBJ1-2; unclear D gene. The CDR3 covers 12 residues. The V end was cut by 6 bases, the J end by 8 bases, with 13 bases between. Germline assignment: CDR1 MNHNS and CDR2 SASEGT. CDR3 region: CASSSLISGYTF. As DNA, the CDR3 is TGTGCCAGCAGCTCTCTGATTAGCGGCTACACCTTC.

This clone has just a few counts. The V gene is TRBV2, the J gene TRBJ2-7, with 13 bases matching TRBD2. With V trimmed by 4 bases and J by 7 bases, 4 bases remained unmatched. The CDR3 consists of 14 residues. Per germline, CDR1 SNHLY and CDR2 FYNNEI. CDR3 protein: CASSGRTSGGEQYF. The DNA of the CDR3 is TGTGCCAGCAGTGGCCGGACTAGCGGGGGAGAGCAGTACTTC.

The chain recombines TRBV7-2 with TRBJ2-1; D unclear. Per the germline V gene, CDR1 is SGHTA and CDR2 is FQGNSA. Trimming stripped 5 bases from V and 4 bases from J, with 15 bases between. The CDR3 is 15 amino acids. The CDR3 spells CASSVEAIEYNEQFF. The CDR3 DNA is TGTGCCAGCAGCGTAGAAGCGATTGAGTACAATGAGCAGTTCTTC.

The chain links TRBV6-5 to TRBJ2-3, with a possible D match to TRBD1 (6 bases). From germline, CDR1 is MNHEY and CDR2 SVGAGI. The CDR3 extends over 16 amino acids. Trimming cost V 4 bases and J 0 bases, with 14 bases left between them. CDR3 residues: CASSLSGTQSTDTQYF. The CDR3 nucleotides read TGTGCCAGCAGTTTGTCAGGGACACAAAGCACAGATACGCAGTATTTT.

The chain couples TRBV28 to TRBJ1-5; no firm D call. Germline loops: CDR1 MDHEN, CDR2 SYDVKM. V dropped 5 bases and J dropped 7 bases, with 9 bases sitting between them. This CDR3 region has 12 residues. The CDR3 DNA is TGTGCCAGCAGTATGAGAAGACAGCCCCAGCATTTT. Translation gives CASSMRRQPQHF.

The chain joins TRBV30 to TRBJ2-5; tentative D call: TRBD2 (7 bases). CDR3 length: 14 amino acids. Germline V gives CDR1 GTSNPN, CDR2 SVGIG (reference sequence). V lost 0 bases and J lost 3, with 11 bases in between. CDR3 sequence reads: CAWSVKGGEETQYF. The DNA for the CDR3 is TGTGCCTGGAGTGTAAAGGGGGGGGAAGAGACCCAGTACTTC.

The V and J genes are TRBV7-2 and TRBJ2-3; D call uncertain. Germline CDR1 is SGHTA and CDR2 is FQGNSA. CDR3 length: 12 residues. V was pared by 3 bases and J by 2 bases, with 3 bases between. CDR3 DNA sequence: TGTGCCAGCAGCTTCTCCACAGATACGCAGTATTTT. Protein sequence: CASSFSTDTQYF.

The chain joins TRBV5-1 to TRBJ1-6; TRBD1 aligns across 10 bases. The CDR3 loop spans 17 amino acids. The V gene's germline CDR1 is SGHRS and CDR2 YFSETQ. V was clipped by 4 bases and J by 8 bases; unmatched bases: 12. CDR3 nucleotide sequence: TGCGCCAGCAGCGACAATGGACAGGGGGTCCCATATTCACCCCTCCACTTT. Translated, it gives CASSDNGQGVPYSPLHF.

The CDR3 sequence: CASSRRGAVSEQYF. CDR3 DNA: TGTGCCAGCAGCCGACGGGGAGCGGTAAGCGAGCAGTACTTC. The chain recombines TRBV5-6 with TRBJ2-7; the D gene is possibly TRBD2 (5 bases). This CDR3 spans 14 amino acids. Germline CDR1 is SGHDT and CDR2 is YYEEEE. Trimming removed 4 bases at V and 6 bases at J, with 17 bases between.

The chain has TRBV30 and TRBJ2-1; TRBD1 aligns across 7 bases. CDR1 and CDR2 (germline): GTSNPN, SVGIG (reference sequence). After removal of 0 bases from V and 5 bases from J, the junction contained 7 bases not matched to a gene. There are 15 residues in the CDR3. CDR3 nucleotide sequence: TGTGCCTGGAGTGTCGGGACAGACTTCAACAATGAGCAGTTCTTC. It specifies CAWSVGTDFNNEQFF.

This clone was detected only a few times. The chain carries TRBV27 and TRBJ2-1, with D possibly matching TRBD1 (5 bases). Trimming shortened V by 6 bases and J by 3 bases, and 15 bases separated the two germline ends. This CDR3 is 15 amino acids long. The germline V gene encodes CDR1 MNHEY and CDR2 SMNVEV (reference sequence). The DNA for the CDR3 is TGTGCCAGCAGGATAGGGGCAGGCCACTACAATGAGCAGTTCTTC. It encodes CASRIGAGHYNEQFF.

The J gene is TRBJ1-6, the V gene TRBV2, with TRBD1 as a possible D gene (5 bases). Trimming pared 6 bases from V and 6 bases from J, leaving 12 bases between. Germline loops: CDR1 SNHLY, CDR2 FYNNEI. The CDR3 has 14 amino acids. The DNA for the CDR3 is TGTGCCAGCAGCTACGGGACTCCTAATTCACCCCTCCACTTT. Translation: CASSYGTPNSPLHF.

The chain combines TRBV4-3 with TRBJ2-7; D is possibly TRBD2 (6 bases). There are 15 residues in the CDR3. V gave up 1 base and J gave up 3 bases, with 13 bases separating them. From germline, CDR1 is LGHNA and CDR2 YSLEER. This CDR3 reads CASSQAGDLSYEQYF. The DNA for the CDR3 is TGCGCCAGCAGCCAAGCTGGGGACTTGAGCTACGAGCAGTACTTC.

The V gene is TRBV7-2, the J gene TRBJ2-7; 7 positions match TRBD1. CDR3 length: 14 residues. CDR1 SGHTA and CDR2 FQGNSA come from the germline V gene. J was trimmed by 2 bases and V by 2 bases; bases with no gene match: 3. In nucleotides, the CDR3 is TGTGCCAGCAGCTTAAGTGGGACAGCCTACGAGCAGTACTTC. Its protein is CASSLSGTAYEQYF.

The genes are TRBV7-9 and TRBJ2-7; TRBD1 matches at 8 bases. After removal of 5 bases from V and 6 bases from J, the junction contained 3 bases not matched to a gene. The CDR3 consists of 12 residues. CDR1 is SEHNR and CDR2 is FQNEAQ in the germline V gene (reference sequence). The CDR3 loop reads CASSQGASEQYF. The CDR3 region has the DNA TGTGCCAGCAGCCAGGGGGCTAGCGAGCAGTACTTC.

The V gene is TRBV4-1, the J gene TRBJ2-5; TRBD1 aligns across 7 bases. V trimming: 2 bases; J trimming: 2 bases; junction bases outside the gene matches: 5. Germline V gives CDR1 MGHRA, CDR2 YSYEKL. This CDR3 is built from 15 residues. The DNA for the CDR3 is TGCGCCAGCAGCCAAAGGACAGGAAAGCAAGAGACCCAGTACTTC. It yields the protein CASSQRTGKQETQYF.

The chain combines TRBV5-4 with TRBJ2-1; 12 nucleotides match TRBD1. This CDR3 spans 15 amino acids. The J segment lost 7 bases and the V segment lost 3 bases, leaving 5 bases of the junction unmatched. Germline V gene lookup returns CDR1 SGHNT and CDR2 YYREEE (reference sequence). The CDR3 sequence is CASSYRDRGQNEQFF. The CDR3 DNA is TGTGCCAGCAGCTACCGGGACAGGGGGCAGAATGAGCAGTTCTTC.

The rearrangement uses TRBV7-9 and TRBJ1-5, with D perhaps TRBD1 (6 bases). This CDR3 spans 13 amino acids. In germline, CDR1 is SEHNR, CDR2 FQNEAQ (reference sequence). V lost 5 bases, J lost 7 bases, and 12 bases lay in between. The CDR3 is CASSPLQGQPQHF. The CDR3 nucleotides are TGTGCCAGCAGCCCACTACAGGGACAGCCCCAGCATTTT.

This clone has only one observation. This chain links TRBV28 with TRBJ1-6, with D possibly being TRBD1 (6 bases). The CDR3 spans 18 residues. CDR1 and CDR2 (germline): MDHEN, SYDVKM. V lost 5 bases to trimming and J lost 0 bases, with 17 bases between them. CDR3 coding DNA: TGTGCCAGCAGTCCATCCTGGACAGCAAGCTCCTATAATTCACCCCTCCACTTT. It encodes CASSPSWTASSYNSPLHF.

The V call is TRBV7-7, the J call TRBJ2-3; TRBD1 is a possible D gene (6 bases). The CDR3 is 16 amino acids. V was clipped by 5 bases and J by 0 bases, with 15 bases between them. The V gene's germline CDR1 is SSHAT and CDR2 FNYEAQ (reference sequence). The CDR3 sequence is CASSPTGQSSTDTQYF. For the CDR3, the DNA is TGTGCCAGCAGCCCGACAGGACAGTCTAGCACAGATACGCAGTATTTT.

The chain is built from TRBV7-8 and TRBJ1-5, with no clear D. V lost 5 bases, J lost 4 bases, and 9 bases lay in between. CDR3 length equals 13 residues. The germline gives CDR1 SGHVS, CDR2 FQNEAQ. The CDR3 reads CASSADGNQPQHF. CDR3 bases: TGTGCCAGCAGCGCAGACGGGAATCAGCCCCAGCATTTT.

This chain joins TRBV6-6 and TRBJ2-7, with 8 bases fitting TRBD1. The junction had 3 bases not matched to a gene; V was cut back by 5 bases and J by 6 bases. The germline gives CDR1 MNHNY, CDR2 SVGAGI (reference sequence). The CDR3 spans 12 residues. The CDR3 is CASSNTGGEQYF. The CDR3, as DNA: TGTGCCAGCAGTAACACAGGGGGCGAGCAGTACTTC.

This chain links TRBV6-1 with TRBJ2-7; 7 nucleotides agree with TRBD1. Trimming at V came to 10 bases and at J to 4 bases, leaving 13 bases not matched to a gene. This CDR3 is built from 14 residues. Germline values: CDR1 MNHNS, CDR2 SASEGT. The CDR3 region is CATASSGQIYEQYF. CDR3 coding DNA: TGTGCCACAGCATCGTCGGGACAGATTTACGAGCAGTACTTC.

This chain links TRBV6-1 with TRBJ2-5, with 7 positions matching TRBD2. Germline CDR1 reads MNHNS; CDR2 reads SASEGT. V gave up 8 bases and J gave up 5 bases; unmatched junction bases: 14. The CDR3 covers 15 residues. The CDR3, as DNA: TGTGCCAGCCGACGACCGGCTAGCGGAGGGGAGACCCAGTACTTC. It yields the protein CASRRPASGGETQYF.

The gene calls are TRBV11-2 and TRBJ2-3, with D possibly TRBD2 on 5 matching bases. Germline CDR1 reads SGHAT; CDR2 reads FQNNGV. This CDR3 has 14 residues. V lost 1 base, J lost 8 bases, and 13 bases lay in between. The DNA for the CDR3 is TGTGCCAGCAGCTTAGGGGTTACAACTAGTACGCAGTATTTT. It is translated as CASSLGVTTSTQYF.

This clone was seen a single time. For the CDR3, the DNA is TGTGCCAGCAGCCCCAGTGTAGTGGGGGGCACCGGGGAGCTGTTTTTT. This codes for CASSPSVVGGTGELFF. The chain combines TRBV7-9 with TRBJ2-2; D is possibly TRBD2 (6 bases). This CDR3 spans 16 amino acids. V lost 5 bases, J lost 4 bases, and 17 bases lay in between. Looked up from germline, CDR1 is SEHNR and CDR2 is FQNEAQ (reference sequence).

The V gene is TRBV10-2, the J gene TRBJ1-1; TRBD1 agrees at 7 bases. The germline V gene encodes CDR1 WSHSY and CDR2 SAAADI. Losses at the gene ends were 6 bases for V and 3 bases for J; bases not matched to a gene: 7. The CDR3 sequence is 14 residues long. CDR3 protein: CASRQGRGYTEAFF. The DNA for the CDR3 is TGCGCCAGCAGACAGGGGAGAGGTTACACTGAAGCTTTCTTT.

The chain couples TRBV5-4 to TRBJ1-2, with 9 bases aligning to TRBD1. Germline lookup yields CDR1 SGHNT and CDR2 YYREEE (reference sequence). V trimming: 1 base; J trimming: 4 bases; junction bases outside the gene matches: 2. This CDR3 region has 14 residues. DNA of the CDR3: TGTGCCAGCAGCTTGAACAGGGGGCCCTATGGCTACACCTTC. This encodes CASSLNRGPYGYTF.

The rearrangement joins TRBV4-1 to TRBJ2-2; a possible D gene is TRBD2 (7 bases). Germline CDR1 MGHRA, CDR2 YSYEKL. V was cut by 6 bases and J by 3 bases, with 11 bases left in between. The CDR3 is 14 amino acids. The CDR3 protein is CASRGGAYTGELFF. In nucleotides, the CDR3 is TGCGCCAGCAGGGGGGGGGCCTACACCGGGGAGCTGTTTTTT.

This chain uses TRBV7-9 with TRBJ2-5; 7 positions match TRBD1. CDR1 is SEHNR, CDR2 FQNEAQ, per germline (reference sequence). With 5 bases clipped from V and 3 bases from J, the junction kept 6 bases outside the gene matches. The CDR3 has 14 amino acids. The CDR3 loop is CASSKGTDKETQYF. CDR3 bases: TGTGCCAGCAGCAAAGGGACAGACAAAGAGACCCAGTACTTC.

The table lists this clone with a count of one. The conserved final phenylalanine or tryptophan is absent from the CDR3, which likely points to a read error. The DNA is left out, because the CDR3 cannot be placed on it with certainty; the CDR3 is given as TCRdb lists it. The V gene is TRBV15, the J gene TRBJ1-1; no DNA check was done on the table's D call, TRBD1. CDR1 LNHNV and CDR2 YYDKDF come from the germline V gene (reference sequence). Both ends counted, the CDR3 spans 13 residues. The CDR3 sequence is CATSREWDRESTV.

J is TRBJ2-5 and V is TRBV5-4; 12 nucleotides match TRBD2. The J segment lost 5 bases and the V segment lost 3 bases, leaving 8 bases of the junction unmatched. In germline, CDR1 is SGHNT, CDR2 YYREEE (reference sequence). This CDR3 spans 16 amino acids. The CDR3 nucleotides are TGTGCCAGCAGCTCCCCGACTAGCGGGGGCGTGGAGACCCAGTACTTC. It yields the protein CASSSPTSGGVETQYF.